The 6 T cell receptor beta chains below come from one sample, sequenced in a study of cytomegalovirus exposure and HLA in healthy donors (dated by TCRdb to about 2017). Receptors were amplified or captured by the immunoSEQ multiplex PCR assay. For the multiplex PCR, a mixture combining 60 forward primers for TCR Vbeta segments and 13 reverse primers for TCR Jbeta segments was used. The clones in this table, taken by TCRdb from immuneACCESS, are in-frame only. Not every clone is retained; where verified, under half of the shortfall comes from an unresolved V gene, and the cause of the rest is unknown. Within this sample are about 170,000 clones, with under 85% of them counted one time only. Of the sample, about 4.9% is held by the ten largest clones. Specimen: PBMCs. The receptor source for this set is a woman aged 18-30 years in good health and CMV-seropositive.

The V call is TRBV6-5, the J call TRBJ2-5; weak D call: TRBD2 (6 bases). Germline V CDR1 and CDR2: MNHEY, SVGAGI. The CDR3 runs 15 residues. The V gene lost 0 bases and the J gene lost 3 bases, with 11 bases spanning the gap. The CDR3 DNA is TGTGCCAGCAGTTACTCGACTAGTGCAGAAGAGACCCAGTACTTC. Protein product: CASSYSTSAEETQYF.

This clone was seen more than once but under ten times. The chain couples TRBV25-1 to TRBJ1-5, with a tentative D call TRBD1 (5 bases). V was pared by 3 bases and J by 3 bases, with 12 bases between. Germline V gene sequence: CDR1 MGHDK, CDR2 SYGVNS. The CDR3 spans 15 residues. The chain's CDR3 is CASSDPTGPNQPQHF. CDR3 DNA: TGTGCCAGCAGTGACCCTACAGGACCCAATCAGCCCCAGCATTTT.

The sample holds a few counts of this clone. This chain uses TRBV6-1 with TRBJ2-7; weak D call: TRBD1 (6 bases). V lost 6 bases to trimming and J lost 2 bases, with 17 bases between them. The length of the CDR3 is 15 residues. Germline lookup yields CDR1 MNHNS and CDR2 SASEGT. In DNA form, the CDR3 reads TGTGCCAGCAGAGCCACAGGGTTGAACCCCTACGAGCAGTACTTC. Its translation: CASRATGLNPYEQYF.

The V and J genes are TRBV7-9 and TRBJ2-1; 8 bases map to TRBD1. With 5 bases clipped from V and 8 bases from J, the junction kept 11 bases outside the gene matches. The CDR3 contains 15 residues. Germline CDR1 and CDR2: SEHNR and FQNEAQ (reference sequence). As DNA, the CDR3 is TGTGCCAGCAGCCCCCCACCGGGACAGGCCTATGAGCAGTTCTTC. Translating it yields CASSPPPGQAYEQFF.

This chain uses TRBV4-3 with TRBJ2-5; 7 nucleotides align to TRBD1. The assigned J gene may be wrong: the sequence end matches TRBJ2-7 better. The CDR3 is 13 residues long. CDR1 LGHNA and CDR2 YSLEER come from the germline V gene. The CDR3 region has the DNA TGCGCCAGCAGCCCCGGACAGGCCTACGAGCAGTACTTC. It specifies CASSPGQAYEQYF.

The J gene is TRBJ1-1, the V gene TRBV4-3, with a tentative D call TRBD1 (5 bases). Germline V lookup: CDR1 LGHNA, CDR2 YSLEER. This CDR3 region has 16 residues. V lost 4 bases, J lost 1 base, and 16 bases lay in between. The CDR3 bases are TGCGCCAGCAGCCTCGCCCTGGGGGGTGGGAACACTGAAGCTTTCTTT. Amino acid sequence: CASSLALGGGNTEAFF.